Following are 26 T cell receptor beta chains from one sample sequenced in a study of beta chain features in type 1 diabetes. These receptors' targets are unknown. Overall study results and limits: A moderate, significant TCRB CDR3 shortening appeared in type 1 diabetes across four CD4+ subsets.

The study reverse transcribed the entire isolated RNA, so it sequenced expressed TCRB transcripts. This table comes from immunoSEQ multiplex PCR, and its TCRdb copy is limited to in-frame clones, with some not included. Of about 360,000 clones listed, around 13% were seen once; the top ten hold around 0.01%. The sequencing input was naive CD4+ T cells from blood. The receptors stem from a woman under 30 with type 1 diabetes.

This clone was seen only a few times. The CDR3 here is CAWGSVGEQYF. In nucleotides, the CDR3 is TGTGCCTGGGGTAGCGTGGGCGAGCAGTACTTC. The chain combines TRBV30 with TRBJ2-7, with a tentative D call TRBD2 (5 bases). The germline CDR1 and CDR2 sequences are GTSNPN and SVGIG (reference sequence). The CDR3 has 11 amino acids. With 5 bases removed from V and 6 bases from J, the gap between germline ends came to 11 bases.

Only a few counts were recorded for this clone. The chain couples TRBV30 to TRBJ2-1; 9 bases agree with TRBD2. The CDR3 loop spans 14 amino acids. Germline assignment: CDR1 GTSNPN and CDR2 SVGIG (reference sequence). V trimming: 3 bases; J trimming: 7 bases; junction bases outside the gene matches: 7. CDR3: CAWRVAGDGNEQFF. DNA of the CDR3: TGTGCCTGGAGGGTAGCGGGAGACGGGAATGAGCAGTTCTTC.

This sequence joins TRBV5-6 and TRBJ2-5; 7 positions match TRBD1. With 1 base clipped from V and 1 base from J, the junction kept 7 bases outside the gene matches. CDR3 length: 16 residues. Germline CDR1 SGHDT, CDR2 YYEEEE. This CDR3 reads CASSLTDRPFQETQYF. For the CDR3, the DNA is TGTGCCAGCAGCTTGACGGACAGGCCGTTCCAAGAGACCCAGTACTTC.

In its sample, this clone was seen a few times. The CDR3 DNA follows: TGTGCCTGGAGTGCCCCACGGGGTCCCCCTGGCACAGATACGCAGTATTTT. It translates to CAWSAPRGPPGTDTQYF. This sequence joins TRBV30 and TRBJ2-3, with D perhaps matching TRBD2 (5 bases). V was clipped by 1 base and J by 1 base, with 18 bases between them. CDR3 length: 17 amino acids. Germline V gene sequence: CDR1 GTSNPN, CDR2 SVGIG (reference sequence).

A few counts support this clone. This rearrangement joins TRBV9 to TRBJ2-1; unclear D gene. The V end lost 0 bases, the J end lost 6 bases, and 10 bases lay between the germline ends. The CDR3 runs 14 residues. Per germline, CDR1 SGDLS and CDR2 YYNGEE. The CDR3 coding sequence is TGTGCCAGCAGCGTAGTTAGTTTCGGCAATGAGCAGTTCTTC. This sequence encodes CASSVVSFGNEQFF.

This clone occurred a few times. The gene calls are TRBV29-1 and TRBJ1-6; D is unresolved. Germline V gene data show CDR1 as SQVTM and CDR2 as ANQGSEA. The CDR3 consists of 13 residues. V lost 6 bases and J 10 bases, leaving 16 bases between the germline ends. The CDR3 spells CSVEPRAGSPLHF. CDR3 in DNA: TGCAGCGTCGAACCCAGAGCCGGGTCACCCCTCCACTTT.

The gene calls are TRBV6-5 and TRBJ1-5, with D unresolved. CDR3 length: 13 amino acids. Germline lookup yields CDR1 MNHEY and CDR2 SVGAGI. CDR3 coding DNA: TGTGCTTCAGGCATCCAGGGCAATCAGCCCCAGCATTTT. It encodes CASGIQGNQPQHF.

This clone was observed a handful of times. The CDR3 here is CASSPEQGPNVLTF. The CDR3 nucleotides read TGTGCCAGCAGTCCAGAACAGGGCCCCAACGTCCTGACTTTC. The gene calls are TRBV2 and TRBJ2-6; possible D gene TRBD1, 6 bases. Germline assignment: CDR1 SNHLY and CDR2 FYNNEI. This CDR3 spans 14 amino acids. V lost 5 bases to trimming and J lost 8 bases, with 13 bases between them.

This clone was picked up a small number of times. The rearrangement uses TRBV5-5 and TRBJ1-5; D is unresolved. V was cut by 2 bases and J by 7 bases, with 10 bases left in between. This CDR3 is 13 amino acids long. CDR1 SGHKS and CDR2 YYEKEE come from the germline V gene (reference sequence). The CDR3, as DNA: TGTGCCAGCAGCTTACGAATCGAGCAGCCCCAGCATTTT. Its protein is CASSLRIEQPQHF.

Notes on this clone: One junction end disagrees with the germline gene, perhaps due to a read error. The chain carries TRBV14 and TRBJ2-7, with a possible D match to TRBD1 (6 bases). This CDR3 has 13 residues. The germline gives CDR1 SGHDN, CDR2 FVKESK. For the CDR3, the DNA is TGTGCCAGCAGCCAAGATCGTGGGACAACGGAGTCTTTC. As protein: CASSQDRGTTESF.

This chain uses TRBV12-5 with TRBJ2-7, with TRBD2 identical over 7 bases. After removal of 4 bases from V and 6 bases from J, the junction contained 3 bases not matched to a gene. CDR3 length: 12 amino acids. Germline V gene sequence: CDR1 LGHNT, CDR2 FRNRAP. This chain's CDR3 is CASGWGGGEQYF. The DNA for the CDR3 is TGTGCTAGTGGTTGGGGGGGAGGCGAGCAGTACTTC.

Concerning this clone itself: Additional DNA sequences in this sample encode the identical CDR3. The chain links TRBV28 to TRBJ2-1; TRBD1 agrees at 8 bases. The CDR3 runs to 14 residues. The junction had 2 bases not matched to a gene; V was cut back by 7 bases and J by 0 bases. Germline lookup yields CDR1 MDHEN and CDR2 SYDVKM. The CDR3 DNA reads TGTGCCAGCATAGGACAGGGCTCCTACAATGAGCAGTTCTTC. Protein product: CASIGQGSYNEQFF.

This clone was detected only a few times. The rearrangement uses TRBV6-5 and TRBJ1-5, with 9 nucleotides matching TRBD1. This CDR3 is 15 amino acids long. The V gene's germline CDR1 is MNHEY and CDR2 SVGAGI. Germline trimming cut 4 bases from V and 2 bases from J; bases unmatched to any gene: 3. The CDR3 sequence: CASSLDRGGNQPQHF. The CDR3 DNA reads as TGTGCCAGCAGTTTGGACAGGGGAGGCAATCAGCCCCAGCATTTT.

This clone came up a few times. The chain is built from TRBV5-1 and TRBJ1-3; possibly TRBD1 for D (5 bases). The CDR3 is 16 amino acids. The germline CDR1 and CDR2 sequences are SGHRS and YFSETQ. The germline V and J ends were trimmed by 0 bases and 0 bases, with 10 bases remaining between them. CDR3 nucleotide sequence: TGCGCCAGCAGCTTGGTGGGACTCAACTCTGGAAACACCATATATTTT. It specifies CASSLVGLNSGNTIYF.

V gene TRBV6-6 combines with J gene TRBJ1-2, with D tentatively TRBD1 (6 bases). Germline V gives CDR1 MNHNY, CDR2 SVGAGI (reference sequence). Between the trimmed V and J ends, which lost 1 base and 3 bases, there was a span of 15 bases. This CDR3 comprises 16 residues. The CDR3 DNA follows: TGTGCCAGCAGTTACTTCCAGGGGACCGTGGACTATGGCTACACCTTC. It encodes CASSYFQGTVDYGYTF.

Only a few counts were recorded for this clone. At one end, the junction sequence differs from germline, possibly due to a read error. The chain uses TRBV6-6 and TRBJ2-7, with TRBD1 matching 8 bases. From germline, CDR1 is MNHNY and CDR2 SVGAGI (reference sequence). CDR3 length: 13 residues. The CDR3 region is CASSLLSDRAAHF. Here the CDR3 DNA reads TGTGCCAGCAGTTTGCTCTCGGACAGGGCGGCCCACTTC.

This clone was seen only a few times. CDR3 coding DNA: TGTGCCAGCAACCAACCCACGGGGGGCTCTACCGGGGAGCTGTTTTTT. Protein sequence: CASNQPTGGSTGELFF. The chain joins TRBV5-6 to TRBJ2-2, with D possibly matching TRBD2 (7 bases). V lost 6 bases and J lost 5, with 20 bases in between. CDR1 and CDR2 (germline): SGHDT, YYEEEE. The CDR3 contains 16 residues.

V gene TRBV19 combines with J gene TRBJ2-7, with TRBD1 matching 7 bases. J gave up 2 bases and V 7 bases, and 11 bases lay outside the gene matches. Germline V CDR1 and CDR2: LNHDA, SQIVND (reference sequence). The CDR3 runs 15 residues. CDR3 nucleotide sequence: TGTGCCAGTAATCCCGGCCGGGGACAGCCCTACGAGCAGTACTTC. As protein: CASNPGRGQPYEQYF.

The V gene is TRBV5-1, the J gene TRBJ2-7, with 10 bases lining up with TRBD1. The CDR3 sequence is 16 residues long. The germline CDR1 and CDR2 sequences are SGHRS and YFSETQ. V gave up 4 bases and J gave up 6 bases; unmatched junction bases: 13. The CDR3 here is CASSKGQGVTLGEQYF. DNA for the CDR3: TGCGCCAGCAGCAAAGGACAGGGGGTGACCCTAGGCGAGCAGTACTTC.

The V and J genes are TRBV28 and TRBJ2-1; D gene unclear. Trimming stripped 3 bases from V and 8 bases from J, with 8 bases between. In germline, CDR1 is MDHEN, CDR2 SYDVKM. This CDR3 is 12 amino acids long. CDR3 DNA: TGTGCCAGCAGTTTGAGTTCCCATGAGCAGTTCTTC. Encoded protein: CASSLSSHEQFF. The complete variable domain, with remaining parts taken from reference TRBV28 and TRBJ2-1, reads DVKVTQSSRYLVKRTGEKVFLECVQDMDHENMFWYRQDPGLGLRLIYFSYDVKMKEKGDIPEGYSVSREKKERFSLILESASTNQTSMYLCASSLSSHEQFFGPGTRLTVL.

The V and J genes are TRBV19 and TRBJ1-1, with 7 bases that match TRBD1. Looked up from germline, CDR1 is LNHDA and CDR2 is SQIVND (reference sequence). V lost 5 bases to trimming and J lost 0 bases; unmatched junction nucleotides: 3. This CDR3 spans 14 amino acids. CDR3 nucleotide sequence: TGTGCCAGTAGTTGGGGACAGATGAACACTGAAGCTTTCTTT. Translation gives CASSWGQMNTEAFF.

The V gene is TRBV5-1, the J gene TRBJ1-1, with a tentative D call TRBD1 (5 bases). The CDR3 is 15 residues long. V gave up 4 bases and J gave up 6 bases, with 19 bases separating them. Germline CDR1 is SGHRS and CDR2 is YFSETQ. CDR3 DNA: TGCGCCAGCAGCCAATGGACAAGGAGTGGCGCTGAAGCTTTCTTT. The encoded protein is CASSQWTRSGAEAFF. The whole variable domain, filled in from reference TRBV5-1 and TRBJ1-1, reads KAGVTQTPRYLIKTRGQQVTLSCSPISGHRSVSWYQQTPGQGLQFLFEYFSETQRNKGNFPGRFSGRQFSNSRSEMNVSTLELGDSALYLCASSQWTRSGAEAFFGQGTRLTVV.

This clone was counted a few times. The CDR3, as DNA: TGTGCCAGCAGCCGCTACTCGAACACTGAAGCTTTCTTT. This sequence encodes CASSRYSNTEAFF. The rearrangement links TRBV9 to TRBJ1-1; D remains ambiguous. The CDR3 extends over 13 amino acids. CDR1 SGDLS and CDR2 YYNGEE come from the germline V gene. V was pared by 4 bases and J by 1 base, with 8 bases between.

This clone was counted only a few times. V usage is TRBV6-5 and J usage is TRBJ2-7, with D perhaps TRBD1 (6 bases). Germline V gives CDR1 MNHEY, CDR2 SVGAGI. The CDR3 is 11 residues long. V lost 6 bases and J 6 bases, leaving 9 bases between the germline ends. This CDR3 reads CASSQGFEQYF. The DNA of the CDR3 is TGTGCCAGCAGCCAGGGGTTCGAGCAGTACTTC.

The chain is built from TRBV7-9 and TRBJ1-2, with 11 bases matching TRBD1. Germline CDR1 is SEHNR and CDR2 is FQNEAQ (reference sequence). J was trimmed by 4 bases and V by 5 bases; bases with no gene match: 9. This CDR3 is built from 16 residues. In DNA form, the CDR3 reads TGTGCCAGCAGCACCGGGACAGGGGGTATAGGCTATGGCTACACCTTC. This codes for CASSTGTGGIGYGYTF.

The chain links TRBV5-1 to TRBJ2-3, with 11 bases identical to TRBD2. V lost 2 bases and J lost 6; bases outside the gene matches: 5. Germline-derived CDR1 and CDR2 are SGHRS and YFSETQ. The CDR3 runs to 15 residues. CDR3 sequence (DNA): TGCGCCAGCAGCTTTCTAGCGGGGGGCCCCGATACGCAGTATTTT. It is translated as CASSFLAGGPDTQYF.